Below are 25 T cell receptor beta chains sequenced from a single sample in a study of glioma-infiltrating T cells after dendritic cell vaccination. Stated time point: after dendritic cell vaccination, including at tumor progression/relapse. Assay used: immunoSEQ multiplex PCR; TCRdb lists only in-frame clones, some missing. The sample includes roughly 50,000 clones, approximately 91% seen only once; the top ten take roughly 5.3%. The sample here was blood, taken after dendritic cell vaccination. The receptors stem from a human donor with glioblastoma.

The chain uses TRBV7-8 and TRBJ2-1; possible D gene TRBD2, 6 bases. CDR3 size: 12 residues. Trimming took 8 bases from V and 4 from J, leaving 9 bases between them. CDR1 SGHVS and CDR2 FQNEAQ come from the germline V gene. The CDR3 DNA follows: TGTGCCAGCGGAGGGGATTACAATGAGCAGTTCTTC. Its protein product is CASGGDYNEQFF.

This clone was seen only once. The V and J genes are TRBV14 and TRBJ2-3, with 13 bases fitting TRBD2. This CDR3 comprises 21 residues. CDR1 and CDR2 from the germline V gene are SGHDN and FVKESK. V trimming: 4 bases; J trimming: 0 bases; junction bases outside the gene matches: 16. The CDR3 region is CASSRVWTSGSQASSTDTQYF. In DNA form, the CDR3 reads TGTGCCAGCAGCCGGGTATGGACTAGCGGGAGTCAGGCCTCCAGCACAGATACGCAGTATTTT.

V gene TRBV30 combines with J gene TRBJ1-5; weak D call: TRBD1 (5 bases). This CDR3 has 13 amino acids. Germline V gives CDR1 GTSNPN, CDR2 SVGIG (reference sequence). Trimming took 2 bases from V and 5 from J, leaving 10 bases between them. CDR3 bases: TGTGCCTGGAGTCAAGGGGTACATCAGCCCCAGCATTTT. Translated, it gives CAWSQGVHQPQHF.

The V gene is TRBV5-6, the J gene TRBJ1-1, with D tentatively TRBD1 (6 bases). CDR3 length equals 14 residues. V gave up 3 bases and J gave up 6 bases, with 15 bases separating them. From germline, CDR1 is SGHDT and CDR2 YYEEEE. Written as DNA, the CDR3 is TGTGCCAGCAGCTCCTTAGGGGAGGGGGCTGAAGCTTTCTTT. Translation gives CASSSLGEGAEAFF. The entire variable domain, with the rest obtained from reference TRBV5-6 and TRBJ1-1, is as follows: DAGVTQSPTHLIKTRGQQVTLRCSPKSGHDTVSWYQQALGQGPQFIFQYYEEEERQRGNFPDRFSGHQFPNYSSELNVNALLLGDSALYLCASSSLGEGAEAFFGQGTRLTVV.

The rearrangement links TRBV5-1 to TRBJ1-2; 7 bases fit TRBD1. The CDR3 consists of 13 residues. Germline-derived CDR1 and CDR2 are SGHRS and YFSETQ. The J segment lost 5 bases and the V segment lost 4 bases, leaving 5 bases of the junction unmatched. The DNA of the CDR3 is TGCGCCAGCAGCACGGGACAGAGATATGGCTACACCTTC. Its protein product is CASSTGQRYGYTF. The whole variable domain, filled in from reference TRBV5-1 and TRBJ1-2, reads KAGVTQTPRYLIKTRGQQVTLSCSPISGHRSVSWYQQTPGQGLQFLFEYFSETQRNKGNFPGRFSGRQFSNSRSEMNVSTLELGDSALYLCASSTGQRYGYTFGSGTRLTVV.

V and J are TRBV10-3 and TRBJ2-3; 13 bases align to TRBD2. CDR3 length: 16 amino acids. Germline trimming cut 7 bases from V and 3 bases from J; bases unmatched to any gene: 7. CDR1 and CDR2 (germline): ENHRY, SYGVKD. CDR3 coding DNA: TGTGCCATCAATGGACTAGCGGGAGCCGGGACAGATACGCAGTATTTT. The encoded protein is CAINGLAGAGTDTQYF.

V usage is TRBV7-9 and J usage is TRBJ2-1, with D tentatively TRBD1 (6 bases). The V end lost 1 base, the J end lost 3 bases, and 10 bases lay between the germline ends. Germline lookup yields CDR1 SEHNR and CDR2 FQNEAQ (reference sequence). The CDR3 has 15 residues. The CDR3 DNA sequence: TGTGCCAGCAGCTTAGGGGACACCCGCTACAATGAGCAGTTCTTC. It yields the protein CASSLGDTRYNEQFF.

This clone was observed a single time. V and J are TRBV27 and TRBJ2-2; weak D call: TRBD1 (6 bases). Germline-derived CDR1 and CDR2 are MNHEY and SMNVEV (reference sequence). Trimming removed 5 bases at V and 7 bases at J, with 14 bases between. CDR3 length equals 14 residues. Written as DNA, the CDR3 is TGTGCCAGCAGTCCACAGGGATGGGGCGGGGAGCTGTTTTTT. Translation: CASSPQGWGGELFF.

The V gene is TRBV7-2, the J gene TRBJ1-2, with D perhaps matching TRBD1 (6 bases). Per germline, CDR1 SGHTA and CDR2 FQGNSA. V shed 7 bases and J shed 4 bases, with 13 bases lying between them. The CDR3 spans 13 residues. The CDR3 region has the DNA TGTGCCAGCACACGAGACAGGAGCTATGGCTACACCTTC. It specifies CASTRDRSYGYTF. Complete variable domain (other parts from reference TRBV7-2 and TRBJ1-2): GAGVSQSPSNKVTEKGKDVELRCDPISGHTALYWYRQSLGQGLEFLIYFQGNSAPDKSGLPSDRFSAERTGGSVSTLTIQRTQQEDSAVYLCASTRDRSYGYTFGSGTRLTVV.

This chain links TRBV5-6 with TRBJ1-5, with D hard to call. The CDR3 contains 15 residues. Trimming cost V 2 bases and J 0 bases, with 9 bases left between them. Germline CDR1 reads SGHDT; CDR2 reads YYEEEE. The CDR3 protein is CASSFRGNSNQPQHF. For the CDR3, the DNA is TGTGCCAGCAGCTTCCGGGGAAATAGCAATCAGCCCCAGCATTTT.

This chain joins TRBV9 and TRBJ2-7; D is perhaps TRBD2 (5 bases). This CDR3 region has 16 residues. Trimming took off 0 bases at V and 0 bases at J, with 13 bases between the two ends. Germline loops: CDR1 SGDLS, CDR2 YYNGEE. Here the CDR3 DNA reads TGTGCCAGCAGCGTAGGAGGGCTCGGAGACTCCTACGAGCAGTACTTC. It encodes CASSVGGLGDSYEQYF.

V gene TRBV11-2 combines with J gene TRBJ2-1; 8 positions agree with TRBD1. With 2 bases clipped from V and 7 bases from J, the junction kept 13 bases outside the gene matches. Germline loops: CDR1 SGHAT, CDR2 FQNNGV. The CDR3 loop spans 17 amino acids. CDR3 protein: CASSLTVKTGGRNEQFF. CDR3 sequence (DNA): TGTGCCAGCAGCTTAACTGTAAAAACAGGGGGGAGGAATGAGCAGTTCTTC.

The genes are TRBV7-9 and TRBJ2-1; 9 nucleotides line up with TRBD1. V shed 6 bases and J 6 bases; nucleotides not matched to a gene: 6. The CDR3 is made up of 14 amino acids. Germline V gives CDR1 SEHNR, CDR2 FQNEAQ (reference sequence). In DNA, the CDR3 is TGTGCCAGCAGTCTAGGGACAGGGCGCAATGAGCAGTTCTTC. Translated, it gives CASSLGTGRNEQFF.

This chain links TRBV28 with TRBJ2-2; 8 positions agree with TRBD2. CDR3 size: 15 residues. The germline V gene has CDR1 MDHEN and CDR2 SYDVKM. J lost 6 bases, V lost 8 bases, and 11 bases had no gene match. CDR3 sequence reads: CASSSTGGGAGELFF. DNA for the CDR3: TGTGCCAGCTCGTCGACGGGGGGGGGAGCCGGGGAGCTGTTTTTT.

V is TRBV28 and J is TRBJ2-7; possible D gene TRBD2, 5 bases. This CDR3 is 12 amino acids long. The ends were cut back, 4 bases at V and 2 bases at J, with 6 bases in the middle. The V gene's germline CDR1 is MDHEN and CDR2 SYDVKM. The CDR3 nucleotides read TGTGCCAGCAGTTCCGGGGCCTACGAGCAGTACTTC. Residues: CASSSGAYEQYF.

The chain carries TRBV28 and TRBJ1-1; 8 bases align to TRBD1. This CDR3 has 15 residues. J lost 3 bases, V lost 7 bases, and 10 bases had no gene match. Germline V lookup: CDR1 MDHEN, CDR2 SYDVKM. The CDR3 sequence: CASTLGGTGDTEAFF. DNA for the CDR3: TGTGCCAGCACTCTCGGTGGGACAGGAGACACTGAAGCTTTCTTT.

V usage is TRBV2 and J usage is TRBJ1-1, with D perhaps matching TRBD1 (5 bases). V lost 6 bases to trimming and J lost 0 bases, with 11 bases between them. CDR1 and CDR2 (germline): SNHLY, FYNNEI. The CDR3 has 14 amino acids. The CDR3 DNA is TGTGCCAGCAGAGTAGACAGACTGAACACTGAAGCTTTCTTT. It encodes CASRVDRLNTEAFF. The full variable domain, its missing parts supplied by reference TRBV2 and TRBJ1-1, is EPEVTQTPSHQVTQMGQEVILRCVPISNHLYFYWYRQILGQKVEFLVSFYNNEISEKSEIFDDQFSVERPDGSNFTLKIRSTKLEDSAMYFCASRVDRLNTEAFFGQGTRLTVV.

This clone was recorded only once. The CDR3 loop is CASSPKTSGTTYNEQFF. CDR3 bases: TGTGCCAGCAGCCCCAAAACTAGCGGCACAACATACAATGAGCAGTTCTTC. The rearrangement uses TRBV7-6 and TRBJ2-1; TRBD2 matches at 8 bases. CDR3 size: 17 residues. CDR1 and CDR2 from the germline V gene are SGHVS and FNYEAQ. The trim removed 5 bases at V and 4 bases at J, leaving 13 bases unmatched.

The genes are TRBV6-6 and TRBJ2-5; possible D gene TRBD2, 6 bases. CDR1 and CDR2 (germline): MNHNY, SVGAGI (reference sequence). The ends were cut back, 6 bases at V and 7 bases at J, with 12 bases in the middle. The CDR3 covers 12 residues. CDR3 residues: CASRWTEGTQYF. DNA for the CDR3: TGTGCCAGCAGGTGGACGGAGGGGACCCAGTACTTC.

This chain links TRBV7-9 with TRBJ1-4, with D possibly matching TRBD1 (5 bases). V was shortened by 2 bases and J by 8 bases, with 15 bases between the two germline ends. CDR3 length equals 15 residues. Germline V gives CDR1 SEHNR, CDR2 FQNEAQ (reference sequence). The chain's CDR3 is CASSLTRPRGEKLFF. The CDR3, as DNA: TGTGCCAGCAGCTTAACCCGTCCTCGGGGGGAAAAACTGTTTTTT. Filled out from reference TRBV7-9 and TRBJ1-4, the complete variable domain reads DTGVSQNPRHKITKRGQNVTFRCDPISEHNRLYWYRQTLGQGPEFLTYFQNEAQLEKSRLLSDRFSAERPKGSFSTLEIQRTEQGDSAMYLCASSLTRPRGEKLFFGSGTQLSVL.

This rearrangement joins TRBV11-2 to TRBJ2-7; D unresolved. The germline V gene encodes CDR1 SGHAT and CDR2 FQNNGV. The ends were cut back, 3 bases at V and 3 bases at J, with 3 bases in the middle. CDR3 length: 11 residues. The CDR3 region has the DNA TGTGCCAGCAGCTTTCTCTACGAGCAGTACTTC. Encoded protein: CASSFLYEQYF.

The V call is TRBV27, the J call TRBJ1-1; maybe TRBD1 (6 bases). Germline V gene lookup returns CDR1 MNHEY and CDR2 SMNVEV (reference sequence). The CDR3 runs to 14 residues. V was trimmed by 2 bases and J by 1 base, leaving 8 bases between them. The CDR3 DNA reads TGTGCCAGCAGTTTACAGGGGACGAACACTGAAGCTTTCTTT. Its protein is CASSLQGTNTEAFF.

There are a few counts of this clone. The rearrangement joins TRBV19 to TRBJ2-5, with 12 bases that match TRBD2. CDR1 is LNHDA, CDR2 SQIVND, per germline (reference sequence). The J segment lost 3 bases and the V segment lost 5 bases, leaving 4 bases of the junction unmatched. The CDR3 has 15 residues. The CDR3 region is CASSPWTSGKETQYF. The CDR3 DNA is TGTGCCAGTAGTCCCTGGACTAGCGGGAAAGAGACCCAGTACTTC.

V is TRBV5-1 and J is TRBJ2-1, with 11 positions matching TRBD2. CDR3 length: 15 residues. From germline, CDR1 is SGHRS and CDR2 YFSETQ. The V and J ends lost 5 bases and 1 base, in that order; junction bases with no gene match: 2. DNA of the CDR3: TGCGCCAGCAGAACTAGCGGGAGTTCCTACAATGAGCAGTTCTTC. Amino acids: CASRTSGSSYNEQFF.

This sequence joins TRBV4-1 and TRBJ2-1; 13 bases match TRBD2. J was trimmed by 7 bases and V by 4 bases; bases with no gene match: 10. Germline CDR1 is MGHRA and CDR2 is YSYEKL. This CDR3 is built from 17 residues. CDR3 protein: CASSPGLAGRSGNEQFF. The CDR3 DNA reads TGCGCCAGCAGCCCGGGACTAGCGGGACGCAGCGGAAATGAGCAGTTCTTC.